This TCR beta chain was retrieved from a study of blood T cell repertoires in COVID-19. Study information: Collection of acute and convalescent COVID-19 samples took place in the United States, Italy and Spain. PBMCs, B-cell-depleted T cells, or T cells provided the cDNA or gDNA that made up the material.

CDR1 and CDR2 (germline): KGHDR, SFDVKD. V shed 2 bases, J shed 5 bases, and the junction held 11 bases outside the gene matches. The CDR3 spans 17 residues. How the authors handled the data: Nucleated cell counts were estimated from reference gene primer amplification. Generated by immunoSEQ multiplex PCR, the TCRdb table keeps only in-frame clones and is missing some. Clone size and V and J calls were adopted from that table, with D and trimming inferred from the DNA. The repertoire has under 300,000 clones, about 83% of them found once; the top ten carry more than 5.5%. The clonotype comes from a human donor in a cohort sampled during active COVID-19. What was sequenced was peripheral blood. The V gene is TRBV24-1, the J gene TRBJ1-1, with 9 bases aligning to TRBD1. The CDR3 sequence is CATSDYRTGVYGTEAFF. CDR3 bases: TGTGCCACCAGTGATTACCGGACAGGGGTTTATGGGACTGAAGCTTTCTTT.